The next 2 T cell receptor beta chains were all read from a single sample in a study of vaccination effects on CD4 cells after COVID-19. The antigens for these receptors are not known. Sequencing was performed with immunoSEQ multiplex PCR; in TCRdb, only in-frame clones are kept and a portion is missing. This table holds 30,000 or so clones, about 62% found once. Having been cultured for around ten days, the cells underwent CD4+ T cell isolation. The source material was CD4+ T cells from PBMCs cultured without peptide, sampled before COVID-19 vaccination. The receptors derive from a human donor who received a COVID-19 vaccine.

Here the CDR3 reads CASSGSFRTGTYEQYF. CDR3 nucleotide sequence: TGTGCCAGCAGTGGAAGCTTTAGGACAGGGACCTACGAGCAGTACTTC. V and J are TRBV6-1 and TRBJ2-7; 8 nucleotides line up with TRBD1. The V gene end was trimmed by 4 bases and the J gene end by 2 bases; junction bases not matched to a gene: 10. The germline V gene encodes CDR1 MNHNS and CDR2 SASEGT. The CDR3 contains 16 residues.

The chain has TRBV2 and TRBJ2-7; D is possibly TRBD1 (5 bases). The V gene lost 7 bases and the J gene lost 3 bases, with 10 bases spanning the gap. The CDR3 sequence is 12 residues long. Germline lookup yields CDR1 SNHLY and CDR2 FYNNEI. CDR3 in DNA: TGTGCCAGCAATGGGGCCTTCTACGAGCAGTACTTC. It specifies CASNGAFYEQYF.